This entry describes one TCR beta chain. These data originate in a study of blood T cell repertoires in COVID-19. Study information: PBMCs, B-cell-depleted T cells, or T cells were the source of the cDNA or gDNA that made up the material.

Methods used by the authors: Nucleated cell counts were estimated from reference gene primer amplification. Assay: immunoSEQ multiplex PCR; the TCRdb copy retains only in-frame clones and omits some. Clone size and V and J calls were adopted from that table, with D and trimming inferred from the DNA. The data contain some 200,000 clones, roughly four fifths of them singletons. Trimming cost V 5 bases and J 9 bases; bases outside gene matches: 12. Germline V gene data show CDR1 as GTSNPN and CDR2 as SVGIG (reference sequence). The CDR3 length is 14 residues. The chain links TRBV30 to TRBJ2-1; TRBD1 agrees at 8 bases. This receptor was taken from a middle-aged woman with acute or convalescent COVID-19. Sequencing was performed on peripheral blood. CDR3 sequence reads: CAWAKTGVGAEQFF. DNA of the CDR3: TGTGCCTGGGCGAAGACAGGGGTAGGGGCTGAGCAGTTCTTC.